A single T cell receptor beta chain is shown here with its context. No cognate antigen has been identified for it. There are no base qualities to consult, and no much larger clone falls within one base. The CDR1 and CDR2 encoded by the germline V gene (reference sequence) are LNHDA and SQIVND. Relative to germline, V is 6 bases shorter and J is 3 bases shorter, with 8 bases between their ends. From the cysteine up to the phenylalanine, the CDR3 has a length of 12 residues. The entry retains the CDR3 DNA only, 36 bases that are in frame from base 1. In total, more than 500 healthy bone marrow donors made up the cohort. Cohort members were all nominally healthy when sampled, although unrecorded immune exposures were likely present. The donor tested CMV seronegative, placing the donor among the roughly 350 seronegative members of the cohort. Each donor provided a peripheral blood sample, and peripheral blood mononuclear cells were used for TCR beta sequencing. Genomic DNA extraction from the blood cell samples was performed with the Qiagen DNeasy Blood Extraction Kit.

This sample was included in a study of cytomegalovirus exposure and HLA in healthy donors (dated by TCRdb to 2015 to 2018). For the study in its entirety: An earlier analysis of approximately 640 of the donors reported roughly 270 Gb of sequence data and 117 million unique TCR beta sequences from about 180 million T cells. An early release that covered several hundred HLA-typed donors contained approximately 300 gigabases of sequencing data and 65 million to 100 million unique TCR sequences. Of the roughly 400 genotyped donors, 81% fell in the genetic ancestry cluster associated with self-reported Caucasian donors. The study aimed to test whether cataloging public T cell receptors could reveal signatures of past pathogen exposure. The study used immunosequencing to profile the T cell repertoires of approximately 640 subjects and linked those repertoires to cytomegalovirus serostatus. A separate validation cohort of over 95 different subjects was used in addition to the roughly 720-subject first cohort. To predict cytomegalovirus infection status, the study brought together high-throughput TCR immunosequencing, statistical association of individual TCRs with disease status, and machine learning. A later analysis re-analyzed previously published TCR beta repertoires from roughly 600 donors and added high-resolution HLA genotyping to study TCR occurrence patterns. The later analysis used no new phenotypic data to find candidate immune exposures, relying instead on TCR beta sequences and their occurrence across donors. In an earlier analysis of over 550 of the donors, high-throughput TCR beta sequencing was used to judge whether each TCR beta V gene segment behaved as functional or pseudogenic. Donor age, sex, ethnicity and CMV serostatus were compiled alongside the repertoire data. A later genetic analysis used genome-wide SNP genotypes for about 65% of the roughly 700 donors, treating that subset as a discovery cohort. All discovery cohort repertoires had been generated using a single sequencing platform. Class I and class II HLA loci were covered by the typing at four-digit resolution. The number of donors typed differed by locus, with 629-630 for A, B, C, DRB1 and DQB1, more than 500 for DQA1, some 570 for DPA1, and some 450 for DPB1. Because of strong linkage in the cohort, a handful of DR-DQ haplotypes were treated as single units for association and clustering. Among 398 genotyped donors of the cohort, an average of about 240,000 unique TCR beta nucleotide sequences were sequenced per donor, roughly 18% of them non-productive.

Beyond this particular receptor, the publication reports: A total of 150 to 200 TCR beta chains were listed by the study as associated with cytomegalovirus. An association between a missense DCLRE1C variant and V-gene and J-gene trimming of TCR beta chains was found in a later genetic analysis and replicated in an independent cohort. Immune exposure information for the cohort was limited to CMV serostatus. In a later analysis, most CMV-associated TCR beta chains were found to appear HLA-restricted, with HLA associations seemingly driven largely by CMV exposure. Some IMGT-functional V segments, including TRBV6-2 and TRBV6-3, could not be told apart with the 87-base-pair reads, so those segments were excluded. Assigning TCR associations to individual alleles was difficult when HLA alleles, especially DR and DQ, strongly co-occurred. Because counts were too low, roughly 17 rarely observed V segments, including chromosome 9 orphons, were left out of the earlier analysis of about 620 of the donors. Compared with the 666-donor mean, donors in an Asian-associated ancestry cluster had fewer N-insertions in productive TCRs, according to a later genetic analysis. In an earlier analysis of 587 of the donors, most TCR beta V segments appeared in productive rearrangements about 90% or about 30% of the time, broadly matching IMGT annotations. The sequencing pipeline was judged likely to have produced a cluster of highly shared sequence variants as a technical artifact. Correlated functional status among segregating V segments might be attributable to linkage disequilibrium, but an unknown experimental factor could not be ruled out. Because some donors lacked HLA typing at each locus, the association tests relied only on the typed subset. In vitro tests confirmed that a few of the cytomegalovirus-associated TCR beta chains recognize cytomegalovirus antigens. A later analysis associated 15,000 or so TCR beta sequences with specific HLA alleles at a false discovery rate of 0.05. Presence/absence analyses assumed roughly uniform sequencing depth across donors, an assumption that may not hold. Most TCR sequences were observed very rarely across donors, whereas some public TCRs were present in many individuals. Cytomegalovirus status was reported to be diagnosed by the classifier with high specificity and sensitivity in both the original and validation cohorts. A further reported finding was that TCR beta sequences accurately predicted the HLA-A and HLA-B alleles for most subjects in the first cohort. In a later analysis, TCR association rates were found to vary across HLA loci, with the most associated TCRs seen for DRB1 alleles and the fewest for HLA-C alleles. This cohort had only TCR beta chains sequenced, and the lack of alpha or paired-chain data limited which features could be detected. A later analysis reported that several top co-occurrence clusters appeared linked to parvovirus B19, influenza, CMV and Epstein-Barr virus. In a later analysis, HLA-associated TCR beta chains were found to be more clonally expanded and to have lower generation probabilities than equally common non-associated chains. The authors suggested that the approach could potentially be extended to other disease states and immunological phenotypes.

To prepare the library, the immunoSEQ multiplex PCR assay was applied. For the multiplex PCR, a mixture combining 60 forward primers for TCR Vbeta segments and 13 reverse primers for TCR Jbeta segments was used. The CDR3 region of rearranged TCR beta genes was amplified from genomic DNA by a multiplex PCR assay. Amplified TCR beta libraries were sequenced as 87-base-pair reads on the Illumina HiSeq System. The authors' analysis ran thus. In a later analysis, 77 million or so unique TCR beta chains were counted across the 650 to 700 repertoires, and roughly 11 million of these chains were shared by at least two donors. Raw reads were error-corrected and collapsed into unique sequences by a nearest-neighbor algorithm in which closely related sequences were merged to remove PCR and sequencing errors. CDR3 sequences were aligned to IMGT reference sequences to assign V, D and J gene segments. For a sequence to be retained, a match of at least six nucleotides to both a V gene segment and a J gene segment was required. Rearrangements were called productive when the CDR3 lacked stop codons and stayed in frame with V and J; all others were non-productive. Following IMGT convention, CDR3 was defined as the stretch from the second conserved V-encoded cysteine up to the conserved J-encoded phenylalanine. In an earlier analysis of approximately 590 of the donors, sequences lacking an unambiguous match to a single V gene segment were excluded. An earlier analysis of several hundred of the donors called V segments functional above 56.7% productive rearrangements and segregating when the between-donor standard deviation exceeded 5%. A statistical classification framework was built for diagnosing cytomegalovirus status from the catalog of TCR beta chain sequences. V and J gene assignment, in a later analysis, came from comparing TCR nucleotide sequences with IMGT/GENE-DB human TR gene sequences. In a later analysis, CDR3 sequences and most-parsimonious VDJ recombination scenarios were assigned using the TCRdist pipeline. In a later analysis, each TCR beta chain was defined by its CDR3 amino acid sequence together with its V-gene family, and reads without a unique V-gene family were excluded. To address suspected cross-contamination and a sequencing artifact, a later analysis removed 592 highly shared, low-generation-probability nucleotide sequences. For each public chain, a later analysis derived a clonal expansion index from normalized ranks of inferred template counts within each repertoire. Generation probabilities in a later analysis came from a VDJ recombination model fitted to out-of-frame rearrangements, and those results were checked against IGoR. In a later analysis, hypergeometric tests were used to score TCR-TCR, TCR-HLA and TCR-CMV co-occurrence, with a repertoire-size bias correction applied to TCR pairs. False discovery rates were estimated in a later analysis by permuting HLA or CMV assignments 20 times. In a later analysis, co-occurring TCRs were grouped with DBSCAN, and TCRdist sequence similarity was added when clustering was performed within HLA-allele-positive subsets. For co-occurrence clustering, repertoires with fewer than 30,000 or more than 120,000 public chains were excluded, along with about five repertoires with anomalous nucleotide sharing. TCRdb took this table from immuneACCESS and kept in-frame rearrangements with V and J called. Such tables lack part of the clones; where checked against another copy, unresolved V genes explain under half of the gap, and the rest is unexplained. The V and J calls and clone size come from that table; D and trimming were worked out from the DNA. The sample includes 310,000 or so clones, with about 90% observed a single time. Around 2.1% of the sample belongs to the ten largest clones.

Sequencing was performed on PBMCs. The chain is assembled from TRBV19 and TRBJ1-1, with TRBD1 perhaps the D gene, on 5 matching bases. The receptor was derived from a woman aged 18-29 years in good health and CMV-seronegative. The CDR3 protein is CASRDRDTEAFF. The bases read TGTGCCAGTAGAGACAGAGACACTGAAGCTTTCTTT.